This TCR beta chain is from a study of vaccination and CD4 T cells after COVID-19. Study information: There were two doses of either BNT162b2 or mRNA-1273 vaccine given to participants. Post-COVID draws followed diagnosis by a median about 100 days (range 35 to 161). General study results and limits: Spike mono-reactivity was the property of 304 of 307 vaccine-specific clones in convalescent patients.

CD4+ T cells that had been cultured provided DNA sequenced with the Oncomine TCR Beta short-read assay. Using its own MiXCR run on the PCR reads, TCRdb lists one record per CDR3 protein. The sample contains under 25,000 distinct CDR3 sequences, 45% to 60% of which appear only once. This sample's treatment: approximately nine-day PBMC culture with coronavirus spike peptide pools or control peptides (ViraFEST assay). For ViraFEST, peptide pools expanded antigen-specific T cells, after which the TCRs were sequenced. Regarding this clonotype: As yet, its antigen is unknown.

The length of the CDR3 is 12 residues. Trimming took 6 bases from V and 9 from J, leaving 15 bases between them. The receptor's source is a human donor who had recovered from COVID-19. Sequenced: CD4+ T cells from blood, cultured in vitro. The rearrangement links TRBV12-3 or TRBV12-4 to TRBJ2-7; the D gene is possibly TRBD1 (6 bases). The CDR3 is CASSLTGPTQYF. The CDR3 bases are TGTGCCAGCAGCCTGACAGGACCGACGCAGTACTTC.